This T cell receptor (beta chain) was obtained from a study of blood T cell repertoires in COVID-19. In the study overall: Whether acute or convalescent, the COVID-19 samples came from the United States, Italy and Spain. T cells, B-cell-depleted T cells, or PBMCs supplied cDNA or gDNA.

Per the original data handling: Amplification of reference gene primers was used by the study to estimate nucleated cell counts. Measured with immunoSEQ multiplex PCR; TCRdb has only the in-frame clones, and not every one. D and trimming come from the DNA, and the V and J calls and clone size come from that table. The table records roughly 140,000 clones, about 82% of them present only once. The sample holds one count of this clone. The V segment lost 3 bases and the J segment 9 bases; nucleotides outside the gene matches: 12. Germline lookup yields CDR1 KGHSH and CDR2 LQKENI. The CDR3 contains 16 residues.

This sequence joins TRBV18 and TRBJ2-1; 9 bases match TRBD1. Sequenced material: peripheral blood. The receptor was derived from a woman aged 40 to 50 with active or convalescent COVID-19. The CDR3: CASSPVQQGARSEQFF. For the CDR3, the DNA is TGTGCCAGCTCACCGGTACAACAGGGGGCAAGGAGTGAGCAGTTCTTC. Variable domain in full (rest from reference TRBV18 and TRBJ2-1): NAGVMQNPRHLVRRRGQEARLRCSPMKGHSHVYWYRQLPEEGLKFMVYLQKENIIDESGMPKERFSAEFPKEGPSILRIQQVVRGDSAAYFCASSPVQQGARSEQFFGPGTRLTVL.